The source of this TCR beta chain is a study of T-cell memory formation after mild COVID-19. Study summary: The study found TCR clusters largely donor specific. General study findings and limits: Cross-reactive memory appears to have joined, as suggested by some responding clones showing up in pre-infection memory. The authors did not confirm SARS-CoV-2 specificity of second-wave clones peaking day 37. Mostly located in CM and EM were contracting CD4+ clones, with contracting CD8+ clones located in EMRA.

TCRdb re-called the 5' RACE reads through MiXCR, storing one row per CDR3 protein. The data contain under 200,000 distinct CDR3 sequences, 9.5% to 13% of them singletons. Between the trimmed V and J ends, which lost 5 bases and 4 bases, there was a span of 17 bases. Germline assignment: CDR1 MNHEY and CDR2 SVGAGI. This CDR3 is 15 amino acids long. This clonotype was counted only a few times. Its target is not known. This chain uses TRBV6-5 with TRBJ1-2; weak D call: TRBD1 (5 bases). The origin of this receptor is a young man who had mild COVID-19 (a few samples of this study predate the infection). Cell type and time point are not known. Sequences were obtained from PBMCs or a T cell subset sorted from them (not recorded which). CDR3 sequence reads: CASSSQGTGSYGYTF. The CDR3 DNA sequence: TGTGCCAGCAGTAGTCAGGGTACGGGCAGCTATGGCTACACCTTC.